These T cell receptor beta chains were read from a single sample in a study of T cell responses to AZD1222 COVID-19 vaccine. TCRdb keeps only in-frame clones here, not all; method: immunoSEQ multiplex PCR. The data hold around 99,000 clones, with over 85% observed a single time. Sequences were derived from peripheral blood, sampled on day 0 of AZD1222 vaccination. Receptors were obtained from an adult in good health. Both conserved end residues are part of each CDR3. The order of the fields is J gene, V gene, CDR3 protein.

>TRBJ1-1|TRBV5-4
CASSFPGQQNTEAFF
>TRBJ1-5|TRBV9
CASSVHWGANQPQHF
>TRBJ1-2|TRBV7-2
CASSLLSGATYGYTF
>TRBJ1-5|TRBV4-1
CASSQDPGTVNQPQHF
>TRBJ1-5|TRBV7-2
CASSQGVYSNQPQHF
>TRBJ1-1|TRBV5-1
CASSLWTGKTEAFF
>TRBJ2-5|TRBV7-9
CASSLSRTSGLETQYF
>TRBJ1-3|TRBV29-1
CSVLQGSGNTIYF
>TRBJ2-1|TRBV5-4
CASSREAAINEQFF
>TRBJ2-2|TRBV6-5
CASSYSTVRNTGELFF
>TRBJ1-3|TRBV19
CASHPGTGGHSGNTIYF
>TRBJ2-1|TRBV7-3
CASSTTSGIYNEQFF
>TRBJ2-1|TRBV29-1
CSVDGNYNEQFF
>TRBJ1-5|TRBV19
CASSIGGSSNQPQHF
>TRBJ1-5|TRBV30
CAWSPGTEAPPQHF
>TRBJ2-3|TRBV19
CASSMYGISTDTQYF
>TRBJ1-5|TRBV15
CATSSSRAANQPQHF
>TRBJ1-1|TRBV2
CANPRTGGMNTEAFF
>TRBJ1-5|TRBV19
CASSMGQGNQPQHF
>TRBJ2-1|TRBV11-3
CASSLGVFSNNEQFF
>TRBJ1-5|TRBV2
CASSEYSNQPQHF
>TRBJ1-5|TRBV9
CASSPGTPNQPQHF
>TRBJ2-1|TRBV19
CASSIASRLYNEQFF
>TRBJ2-2|TRBV7-8
CASSLAYGPSGGAPGELFF
>TRBJ1-4|TRBV11-2
CASSTTGQGLSRELFF
>TRBJ1-6|TRBV5-4
CASSLGDLNSPLHF
>TRBJ2-2|TRBV6-5
CASRGASTGELFF
>TRBJ2-7|TRBV18
CASSPPGRSYEQYF
>TRBJ2-3|TRBV7-9
CASSLTSLTDTQYF
>TRBJ1-4|TRBV6-5
CATFNEKLFF
>TRBJ1-1|TRBV3-1/TRBV3-2
CASSQGDWNTEAFF
>TRBJ1-2|TRBV30
CAVHPGTGDYGYTF
>TRBJ2-6|TRBV19
CASRPGRISGANVLTF
>TRBJ2-2|TRBV3-1/TRBV3-2
CASSLGRGYTGELFF
>TRBJ2-1|TRBV27
CASSFSPRDRIYNEQFF
>TRBJ1-1|TRBV12-3/TRBV12-4
CASRRTAPVRAFF
>TRBJ1-5|TRBV28
CASSFRRRGNQPQHF
>TRBJ1-5|TRBV6-1
CASSEQGSDQPQHF
>TRBJ1-5|TRBV3-1/TRBV3-2
CASSQGSAGGNQPQHF
>TRBJ1-2|TRBV30
CAWSVGPAGYTF
>TRBJ1-5|TRBV7-8
CASSLVLPGQGLGQPQHF
>TRBJ2-1|TRBV6-5
CASSSTGPEAEQFF
>TRBJ1-2|TRBV2
CASSAVAGYTF
>TRBJ1-5|TRBV6-1
CASSDYTGRYQPQHF